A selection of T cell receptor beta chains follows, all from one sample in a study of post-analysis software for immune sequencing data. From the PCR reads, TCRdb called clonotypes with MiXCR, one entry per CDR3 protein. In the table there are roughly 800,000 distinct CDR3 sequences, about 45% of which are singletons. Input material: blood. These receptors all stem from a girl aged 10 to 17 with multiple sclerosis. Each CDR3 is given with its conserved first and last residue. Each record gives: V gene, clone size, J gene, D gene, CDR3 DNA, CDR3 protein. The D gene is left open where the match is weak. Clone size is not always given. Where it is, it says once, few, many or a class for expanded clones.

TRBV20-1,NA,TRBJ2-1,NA,TGCAGTGCTAGAGGGCTAGCGTTGTACAATGAGCAGTTCTTC,CSARGLALYNEQFF
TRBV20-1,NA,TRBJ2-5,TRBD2,TGCAGTGCTAGGGGACTAGCGGGAGTCGGGGAGCAGTACTTC,CSARGLAGVGEQYF
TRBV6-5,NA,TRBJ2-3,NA,TGTGCCAGCAGTTACTCCCATAGAGACCCAGGAGATACGCAGTATTTT,CASSYSHRDPGDTQYF
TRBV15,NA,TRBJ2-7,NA,TGTGCCACCAGCAGAGACCGTTACTTCGAGCAGTACTTC,CATSRDRYFEQYF
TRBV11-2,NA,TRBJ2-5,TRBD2,TGTGCCAGCAGCTTAGTTGCTGCGGGAGGAGGAGGATTCCAAGAGACCCAGTACTTC,CASSLVAAGGGGFQETQYF
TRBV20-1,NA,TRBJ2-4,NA,TGCAGTGCAAGACCAGGGGTGGTGGCCAAAAACATTCAGTACTTC,CSARPGVVAKNIQYF
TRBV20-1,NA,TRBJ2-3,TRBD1,TGCAGTGCCTCACCGGGACAGGCCCCAGATATGCAGTATTTT,CSASPGQAPDMQYF
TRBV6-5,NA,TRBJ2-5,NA,TGTGCCAGCACACCTAATGGACAGCCGTGGGAGCAGTACTTC,CASTPNGQPWEQYF
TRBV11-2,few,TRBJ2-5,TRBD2,TGTGCCAGCAGCTCCGGACTAGCGGCGTTCCAAGAGACCCAGTACTTC,CASSSGLAAFQETQYF
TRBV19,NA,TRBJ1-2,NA,TGTGCCAGTAGTCCCCAATCCCGCTATGGCTACACCTTC,CASSPQSRYGYTF
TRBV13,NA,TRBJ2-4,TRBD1,TGTGCCAGCAGCTCCACCGGGACAGGGAAAAACATTCAGTACTTC,CASSSTGTGKNIQYF
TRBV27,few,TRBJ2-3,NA,TGTGCCAGCGCCATTGGTGGGGTGGGGGAGACTAGCACAGATACGCAGTATTTT,CASAIGGVGETSTDTQYF
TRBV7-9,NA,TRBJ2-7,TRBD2,TGTGCCAGCAGTTCAGCGGGAGTCTACGAGCAGTACTTC,CASSSAGVYEQYF
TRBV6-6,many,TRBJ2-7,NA,TGTGCCACCGGGAGCGATATCAACTACGAGCAGTACTTC,CATGSDINYEQYF
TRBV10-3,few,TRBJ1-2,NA,TGTGCCATCGAGCCCCGGCGCGACTATGGCTACACCTTC,CAIEPRRDYGYTF
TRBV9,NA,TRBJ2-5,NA,TGTGCCAGCAGCGCCCACAGGGACCGGGGAGAGACCCAGTACTTC,CASSAHRDRGETQYF
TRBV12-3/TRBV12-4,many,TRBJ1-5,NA,TGTGCCAGCAGTTTACTAGGCAATCAGCCCCAGCATTTT,CASSLLGNQPQHF
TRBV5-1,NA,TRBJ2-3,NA,TGCGCCAGCAGCTTGGATGGGGTTGGCCGTCGCACAGATACGCAGTATTTT,CASSLDGVGRRTDTQYF
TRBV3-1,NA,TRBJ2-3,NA,TGTGCCAGCAGCCAAGCCTGGCGGACAGATACGCAGTATTTT,CASSQAWRTDTQYF
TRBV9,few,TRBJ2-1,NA,TGTGCCAGCAGCGTAGCTACTAGGTTCTCCTACAATGAGCAGTTCTTC,CASSVATRFSYNEQFF
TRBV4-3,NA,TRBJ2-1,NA,TGCGCCAGCAGCCACGGGGTGAGGAATGAGCAGTTCTTC,CASSHGVRNEQFF
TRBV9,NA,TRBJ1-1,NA,TGTGCCAGCAGCAACTCCGCGCAGAACACTGAAGCTTTCTTT,CASSNSAQNTEAFF
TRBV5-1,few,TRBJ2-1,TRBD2,TGCGCCAGCACCAAGGGACTAGCGGACCCCAATGAGCAGTTCTTC,CASTKGLADPNEQFF
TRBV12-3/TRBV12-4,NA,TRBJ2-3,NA,TGTGCCAGCAGTTTATATACCCGGGAGACGCAGTATTTT,CASSLYTRETQYF
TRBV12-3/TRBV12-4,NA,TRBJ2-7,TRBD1,TGTGCCAGCAGTGTGAGACAGGGGCCTTACGAGCAGTACTTC,CASSVRQGPYEQYF
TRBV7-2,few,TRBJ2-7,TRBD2,TGTGCCAGCAGCTTAGTGGCGTCTAGCGGCTCCTACGAGCAGTACTTC,CASSLVASSGSYEQYF
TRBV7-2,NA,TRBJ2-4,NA,TGTGCCAGCAGCTTTTATGGTGCCAAAAACATTCAGTACTTC,CASSFYGAKNIQYF
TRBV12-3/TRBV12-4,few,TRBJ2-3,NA,TGTGCCAGCAGTCGGACTGTTGCAGATACGCAGTATTTT,CASSRTVADTQYF
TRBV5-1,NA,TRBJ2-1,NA,TGCGCCAGCAGCTTGGATTGGGGCGACTACAATGAGCAGTTCTTC,CASSLDWGDYNEQFF
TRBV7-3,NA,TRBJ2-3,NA,TGTGCCAGCAGCTTAAACGGCAGGGCGATGGATACGCAGTATTTT,CASSLNGRAMDTQYF
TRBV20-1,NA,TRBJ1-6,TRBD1,TGCAGTGCTAGAGGGGGACAGAGCAATTCACCCCTCCACTTT,CSARGGQSNSPLHF
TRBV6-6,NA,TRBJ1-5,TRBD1,TGTGCCAGCACCGAAAGGGGACAGGGTGGTCAGCCCCAGCATTTT,CASTERGQGGQPQHF
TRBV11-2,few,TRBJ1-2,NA,TGTGCCAGCAGCACCTTAAGGGGGGCGAAGAAGAATGGCTACACCTTC,CASSTLRGAKKNGYTF
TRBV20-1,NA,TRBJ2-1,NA,TGCAGTGCTACCCTGAAAGGGACCCTCAATGAGCAGTTCTTC,CSATLKGTLNEQFF
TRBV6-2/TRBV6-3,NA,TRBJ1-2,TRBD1,TGTGCCAGCAGTTACTCACAGGGGGAGCGCTATGGCTACACCTTC,CASSYSQGERYGYTF
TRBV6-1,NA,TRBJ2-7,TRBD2,TGTGCCAGCAGGGACTACTACGGGACTAGCGGGAGCTACGAGCAGTACTTC,CASRDYYGTSGSYEQYF
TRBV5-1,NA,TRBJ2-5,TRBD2,TGCGCCAGCACCATTAGCGGGAGTATACTCAAGACCCAGTACTTC,CASTISGSILKTQYF
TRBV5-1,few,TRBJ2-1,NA,TGCGCCAGCAGCTTGGTGTGGCATGAGCAGTTCTTC,CASSLVWHEQFF
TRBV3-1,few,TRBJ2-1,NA,TGTGCCAGCAGCCAAGATCCAGGGAGGAATGAGCAGTTCTTC,CASSQDPGRNEQFF
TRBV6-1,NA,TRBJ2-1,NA,TGTGCCAGCAGCGAAAGGGGGACTACCTCCGAGCAGTTCTTC,CASSERGTTSEQFF
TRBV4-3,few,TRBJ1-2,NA,TGCGCCAGCAGCCAACAGGGTCGCGGCTATGGCTACACCTTC,CASSQQGRGYGYTF
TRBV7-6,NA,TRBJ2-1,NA,TGTGCCAGCAGCTTACAGGACATGAGCTTCCTCTCCTACAATGAGCAGTTCTTC,CASSLQDMSFLSYNEQFF
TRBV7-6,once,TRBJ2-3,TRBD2,TGTGCCAGCAGCGTGCCGGGGACTAGCGGGAGGGGGGGCACAGATACGCAGTATTTT,CASSVPGTSGRGGTDTQYF
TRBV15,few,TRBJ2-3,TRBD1,TGTGCCACCAGCAGAGAACGGGACAGAGGCACAGATACGCAGTATTTT,CATSRERDRGTDTQYF
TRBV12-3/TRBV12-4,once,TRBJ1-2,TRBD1,TGTGCCAGCACCTTGAACAGGGGGCGCCCCTCTAACTATGACTACACCTTC,CASTLNRGRPSNYDYTF